This TCR beta chain was sequenced for a study of vaccination effects on CD4 cells after COVID-19. Overall study: Peptides at about 10 ug/ml and IL-2 at about 9.2 IU/ml were added to some 1.9 million PBMC per well. Overall study results and limits: Pronounced clonal contraction occurred in clones induced by infection and by vaccine late after vaccination.

With respect to this clone: Its antigen is currently unknown.

TCRdb keeps only in-frame clones here, not all; method: immunoSEQ multiplex PCR. The sample has approximately 74,000 clones, around 70% seen once. Cultured cells yielded isolated CD4+ T cells after 10 days. Vaccination of participants consisted of two doses of either the BNT162b2 or mRNA-1273 vaccine. Replacing half the medium with IL-2 medium was done on days 3 and 7. The sequence was obtained from a human donor who received a COVID-19 vaccine. Sequences were derived from CD4+ T cells from PBMCs cultured without peptide, sampled after COVID-19 vaccination.

CDR3 amino acids: CATSDFRGNTGELFF. In DNA, the CDR3 is TGTGCCACCAGTGATTTTCGGGGAAACACCGGGGAGCTGTTTTTT. This chain joins TRBV24-1 and TRBJ2-2; tentative D call: TRBD2 (5 bases). The germline CDR1 and CDR2 sequences are KGHDR and SFDVKD. This CDR3 is built from 15 residues. The V end lost 1 base, the J end lost 2 bases, and 7 bases lay between the germline ends.